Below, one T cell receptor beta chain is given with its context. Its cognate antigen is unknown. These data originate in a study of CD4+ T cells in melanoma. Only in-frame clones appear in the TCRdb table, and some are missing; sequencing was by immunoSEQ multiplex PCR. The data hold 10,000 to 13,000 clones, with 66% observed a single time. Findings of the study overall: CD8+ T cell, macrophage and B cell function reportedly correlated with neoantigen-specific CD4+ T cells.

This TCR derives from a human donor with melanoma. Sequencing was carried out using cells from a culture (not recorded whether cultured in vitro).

CDR3 bases: TGCGCCAGCAGCCTCGGGGGACAGGCGGTTTTAAACACCATATATTTT. It is translated as CASSLGGQAVLNTIYF. The V gene is TRBV4-1, the J gene TRBJ1-3, with TRBD1 identical over 8 bases. The CDR3 runs to 16 residues. In germline, CDR1 is MGHRA, CDR2 YSYEKL. Trimming cost V 4 bases and J 6 bases; bases outside gene matches: 11.